This T cell receptor (beta chain) was obtained from a study of human T cells and chemical hapten exposure. Study results and caveats: Donors' alopecia may make their immune response differ from healthy people's.

Time point reported: patch test 3, about 24 weeks after DPC sensitization. Stated treatment: therapeutic diphenylcyclopropenone sensitization with weekly scalp DPC. One entry per CDR3 protein results from TCRdb running MiXCR on the RACE reads. This repertoire shows around 200,000 distinct CDR3 sequences, roughly a quarter found once; its top ten account for roughly 2.3%. V was shortened by 6 bases and J by 7 bases, with 9 bases between the two germline ends. There are 12 residues in the CDR3. Germline V CDR1 and CDR2: SEHNR, FQNEAQ (reference sequence). Only a few counts were recorded for this clonotype. The antigen is undetermined.

The chain couples TRBV7-9 to TRBJ2-2; D ambiguous. The sequence derives from a woman aged 40 to 49 with alopecia areata. Some clones in this sample may be carry-over from other donors' samples. The specimen comprised whole blood, sampled in connection with sensitization to the hapten diphenylcyclopropenone (DPC). The CDR3 region is CASSLKSGELFF. CDR3 nucleotides: TGTGCCAGCAGTCTGAAAAGCGGGGAGCTGTTTTTT.